This record concerns one T cell receptor beta chain sequence. The antigen is not known. RNA, at roughly 0.45 to 1 ug, was reverse transcribed with random hexamers. MiXCR was run by TCRdb on the immunoSEQ multiplex PCR reads, yielding one entry per CDR3 protein. The table has about 140,000 distinct CDR3 sequences, around 93% seen once. The sample is drawn from a study of CD8 T cells in Susac syndrome. Study-level findings and limits: As acknowledged by the study, its TCR sequencing and HLA analysis included a relatively small number of individuals. There was no clonal expansion in the CD4+ T cell repertoires of Susac syndrome.

With 7 bases removed from V and 1 base from J, the gap between germline ends came to 11 bases. CDR3 length equals 14 residues. This receptor was taken from a human donor with Susac syndrome. Sequencing was carried out using CD4+ T cells from PBMCs. The gene calls are TRBV12-3 or TRBV12-4 and TRBJ1-5; D gene unclear. CDR3 amino acids: CASTIVGSNQPQHF. The CDR3 DNA sequence: TGTGCCAGCACTATCGTGGGGAGCAATCAGCCCCAGCATTTT.